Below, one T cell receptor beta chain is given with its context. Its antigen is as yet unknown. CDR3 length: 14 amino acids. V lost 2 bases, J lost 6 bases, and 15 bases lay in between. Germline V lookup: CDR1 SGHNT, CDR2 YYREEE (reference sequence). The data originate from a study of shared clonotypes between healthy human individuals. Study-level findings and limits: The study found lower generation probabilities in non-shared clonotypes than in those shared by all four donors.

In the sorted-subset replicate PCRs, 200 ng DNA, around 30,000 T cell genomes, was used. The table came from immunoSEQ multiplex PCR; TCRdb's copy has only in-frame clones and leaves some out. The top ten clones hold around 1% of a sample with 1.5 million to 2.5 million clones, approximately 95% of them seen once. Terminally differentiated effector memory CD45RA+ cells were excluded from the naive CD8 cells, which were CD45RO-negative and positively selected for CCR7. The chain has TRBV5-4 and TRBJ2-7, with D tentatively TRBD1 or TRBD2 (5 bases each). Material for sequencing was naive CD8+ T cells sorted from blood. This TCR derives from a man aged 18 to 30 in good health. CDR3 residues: CASSFGGSEIEQYF. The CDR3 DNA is TGTGCCAGCAGCTTTGGGGGATCCGAGATCGAGCAGTACTTC.